This TCR beta chain was sequenced for a study of regulatory T cells in long-lasting Graves disease. Study results and limitations: TCR diversity was lower in persistent Graves' patients than in newly diagnosed ones.

This clonotype has at least ten counts. What it binds is not known. Germline V CDR1 and CDR2: LNHDA, SQIVND (reference sequence). The length of the CDR3 is 14 residues. The V gene lost 5 bases and the J gene lost 0 bases, with 11 bases spanning the gap. Time point denoted: newly diagnosed GD, antithyroid drugs for less than 3 months. PBMC RNA was the source of the TCR library. For TCR beta, libraries came from iRepertoire HTBI primers and Arm-PCR of CDR3 regions. TCRdb independently ran MiXCR on the multiplex PCR reads; one entry per CDR3 protein. The sample consists of just over 600,000 distinct CDR3 sequences, 15% to 20% of them appearing once. These data also formed part of another study, on T cells in Graves' hyperthyroidism and ophthalmopathy. That report adds: Carried out on the TCR CDR3, a first-round RT-PCR used the HTBI primer set. The model predicted ophthalmopathy a median 6.5 months before onset.

This material consisted of peripheral blood mononuclear cells (PBMCs), taken at new diagnosis, from a patient treated with antithyroid drugs. The receptor's source is a woman aged 25 to 39 with Graves disease. V gene TRBV19 combines with J gene TRBJ2-7, with D uncertain. The CDR3 loop reads CASSPQSSSYEQYF. The CDR3 DNA is TGTGCCAGTAGTCCTCAATCGAGCTCCTACGAGCAGTACTTC.